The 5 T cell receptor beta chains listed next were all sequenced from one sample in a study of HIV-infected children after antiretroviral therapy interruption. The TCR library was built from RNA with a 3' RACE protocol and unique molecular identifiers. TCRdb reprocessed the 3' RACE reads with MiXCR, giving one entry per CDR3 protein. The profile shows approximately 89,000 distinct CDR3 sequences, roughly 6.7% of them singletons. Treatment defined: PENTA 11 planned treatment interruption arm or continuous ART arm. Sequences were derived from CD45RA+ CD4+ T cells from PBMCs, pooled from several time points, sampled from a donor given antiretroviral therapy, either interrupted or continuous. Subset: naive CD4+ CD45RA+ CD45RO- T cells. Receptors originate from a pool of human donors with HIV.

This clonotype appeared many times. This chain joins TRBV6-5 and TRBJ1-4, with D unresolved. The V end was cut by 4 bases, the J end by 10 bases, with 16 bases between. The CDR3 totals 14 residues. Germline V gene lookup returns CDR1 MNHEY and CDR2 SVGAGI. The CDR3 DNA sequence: TGTGCCAGCAGTTCGGAGCCTGCCCGGGGAAAACTGTTTTTT. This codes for CASSSEPARGKLFF.

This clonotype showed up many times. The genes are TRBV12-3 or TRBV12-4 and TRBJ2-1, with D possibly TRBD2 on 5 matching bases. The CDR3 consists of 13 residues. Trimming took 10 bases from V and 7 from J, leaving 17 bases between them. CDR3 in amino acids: CATQGGNVNEQFF. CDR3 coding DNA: TGTGCCACCCAAGGAGGTAATGTGAATGAGCAGTTCTTC.

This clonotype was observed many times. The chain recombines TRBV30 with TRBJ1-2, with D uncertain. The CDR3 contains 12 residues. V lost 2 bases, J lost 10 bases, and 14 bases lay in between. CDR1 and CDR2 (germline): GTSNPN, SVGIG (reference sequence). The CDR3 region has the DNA TGTGCCTGGAGTCTAACAAACTCCGACTACACCTTC. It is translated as CAWSLTNSDYTF.

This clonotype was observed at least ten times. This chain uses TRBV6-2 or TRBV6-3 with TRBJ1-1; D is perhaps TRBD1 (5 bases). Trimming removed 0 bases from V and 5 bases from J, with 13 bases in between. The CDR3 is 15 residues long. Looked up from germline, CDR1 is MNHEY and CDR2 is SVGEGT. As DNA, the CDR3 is TGTGCCAGCAGTTACTCCCTTTCAGGGTTTACTGAAGCTTTCTTT. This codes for CASSYSLSGFTEAFF.

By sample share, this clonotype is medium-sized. This chain's CDR3 is CASSLRQYNSPLHF. The CDR3 DNA follows: TGTGCCAGCAGCTTACGACAGTATAATTCACCCCTCCACTTT. The V gene is TRBV11-2, the J gene TRBJ1-6; possibly TRBD1 for D (5 bases). Between the trimmed V and J ends, which lost 2 bases and 4 bases, there was a span of 6 bases. The length of the CDR3 is 14 residues. Germline V lookup: CDR1 SGHAT, CDR2 FQNNGV.